A selection of T cell receptor beta chains follows, all from one sample in a study of cytomegalovirus exposure and HLA in healthy donors. Generated by immunoSEQ multiplex PCR, the TCRdb table keeps only in-frame clones and is missing some. The sample lists about 98,000 clones, around 88% occurring once. Sequencing was performed on PBMCs. These receptors were taken from a woman between 25 and 40 years old in good health and CMV-seronegative. The CDR3 runs from the conserved cysteine through the conserved F or W. Fields, in order: D gene, clone size, V gene, J gene, CDR3 protein, CDR3 DNA. The D gene is left open where the match is weak. Clone size is stated in some rows and not others, as once, few, many or a class when expanded.

D: TRBD1
size: once
V: TRBV5-5
J: TRBJ2-7
CDR3: CASSFPAGGRRGREQYF
DNA: TGTGCCAGCAGCTTCCCGGCTGGAGGCCGAAGGGGGCGCGAGCAGTACTTC

D: TRBD1
size: NA
V: TRBV18
J: TRBJ2-1
CDR3: CASSPRRQGYEQFF
DNA: TGTGCCAGCTCACCAAGGAGACAGGGTTATGAGCAGTTCTTC

D: NA
size: NA
V: TRBV19
J: TRBJ1-5
CDR3: CASTRGGNNRQPQHF
DNA: TGTGCCAGTACCCGGGGAGGGAACAACCGTCAGCCCCAGCATTTT

D: TRBD1
size: NA
V: TRBV5-8
J: TRBJ2-7
CDR3: CASRARTGSEQYF
DNA: TGTGCCAGCAGAGCCAGGACAGGGAGCGAGCAGTACTTC

D: NA
size: once
V: TRBV27
J: TRBJ1-5
CDR3: CASSLRAGEGGNQPQHF
DNA: TGTGCCAGCAGTTTGCGGGCAGGGGAGGGCGGCAATCAGCCCCAGCATTTT

D: NA
size: NA
V: TRBV2
J: TRBJ2-2
CDR3: CASLPSGAAGELFF
DNA: TGTGCCAGCCTACCCTCAGGTGCCGCCGGGGAGCTGTTTTTT

D: NA
size: NA
V: TRBV10-1
J: TRBJ2-1
CDR3: CASSDGGLGNNEQFF
DNA: TGCGCCAGCAGTGATGGCGGGCTGGGTAACAATGAGCAGTTCTTC

D: TRBD2
size: NA
V: TRBV28
J: TRBJ2-2
CDR3: CATGGSHTGELFF
DNA: TGTGCCACCGGGGGGAGTCACACCGGGGAGCTGTTTTTT

D: NA
size: NA
V: TRBV6-1
J: TRBJ1-5
CDR3: CASSSPGGLSQPQHF
DNA: TGTGCCAGCAGTTCGCCAGGAGGCCTATCTCAGCCCCAGCATTTT

D: TRBD1
size: NA
V: TRBV6-1
J: TRBJ1-5
CDR3: CASSGNRGRSQPQHF
DNA: TGTGCCAGCAGTGGGAACAGGGGTCGTAGTCAGCCCCAGCATTTT

D: TRBD1
size: NA
V: TRBV5-4
J: TRBJ2-3
CDR3: CASSSGQHSTDTQYF
DNA: TGTGCCAGCAGCTCGGGACAGCATAGCACAGATACGCAGTATTTT

D: TRBD2
size: NA
V: TRBV4-3
J: TRBJ2-1
CDR3: CASAVGLAVRVGLGNEQFF
DNA: TGCGCCAGCGCGGTGGGGCTAGCGGTTCGGGTTGGTCTTGGCAATGAGCAGTTCTTC